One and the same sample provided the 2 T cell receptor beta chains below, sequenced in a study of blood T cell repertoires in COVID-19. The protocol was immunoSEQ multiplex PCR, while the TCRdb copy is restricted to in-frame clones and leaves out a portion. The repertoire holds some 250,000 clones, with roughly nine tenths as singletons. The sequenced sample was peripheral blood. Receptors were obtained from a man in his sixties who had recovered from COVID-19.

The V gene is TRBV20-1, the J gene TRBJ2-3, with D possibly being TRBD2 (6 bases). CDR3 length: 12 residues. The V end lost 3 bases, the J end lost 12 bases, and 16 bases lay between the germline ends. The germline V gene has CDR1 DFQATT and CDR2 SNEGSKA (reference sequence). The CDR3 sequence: CSASFWAGSQYF. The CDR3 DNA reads TGCAGTGCTAGTTTTTGGGCGGGGAGTCAGTATTTT.

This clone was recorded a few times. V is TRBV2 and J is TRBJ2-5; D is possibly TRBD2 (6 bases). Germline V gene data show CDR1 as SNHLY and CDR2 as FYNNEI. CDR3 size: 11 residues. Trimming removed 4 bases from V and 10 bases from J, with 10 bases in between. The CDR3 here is CASSVIGGQYF. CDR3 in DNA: TGTGCCAGCAGTGTGATCGGGGGCCAGTACTTC.